The clone carrying this TCR beta chain was counted between two and nine times. The target antigen is unknown. V was clipped by 3 bases and J by 4 bases; unmatched bases: 9. The CDR3 loop spans 16 amino acids. The germline CDR1 and CDR2 sequences are KGHSH and LQKENI. It was RNA transcripts that yielded the amplified TCR beta CDR3 regions. During a first-round RT-PCR of the TCR CDR3, the HTBI primer set was used. TCRdb called the multiplex PCR reads again in MiXCR, with one record for every CDR3 protein. The repertoire holds a few hundred thousand distinct CDR3 sequences, just under 25% seen once, with less than 85% in the top ten. Hyperthyroidism patients were newly diagnosed, had disease duration under 2 months, and were aged 18 to 65 years. The data were obtained in a study of T cells in Graves' hyperthyroidism and ophthalmopathy. Study findings and constraints: A 13 V-J signature model discriminated ophthalmopathy versus stable hyperthyroidism.

The sample was blood. The sequence was obtained from a man aged 50 to 59 with Graves' hyperthyroidism. This chain joins TRBV18 and TRBJ1-3; 7 bases are a match to TRBD1. The CDR3 DNA reads TGTGCCAGCTCACCCCAACAGGGGCGAACGGGAAACACCATATATTTT. Its translation is CASSPQQGRTGNTIYF.